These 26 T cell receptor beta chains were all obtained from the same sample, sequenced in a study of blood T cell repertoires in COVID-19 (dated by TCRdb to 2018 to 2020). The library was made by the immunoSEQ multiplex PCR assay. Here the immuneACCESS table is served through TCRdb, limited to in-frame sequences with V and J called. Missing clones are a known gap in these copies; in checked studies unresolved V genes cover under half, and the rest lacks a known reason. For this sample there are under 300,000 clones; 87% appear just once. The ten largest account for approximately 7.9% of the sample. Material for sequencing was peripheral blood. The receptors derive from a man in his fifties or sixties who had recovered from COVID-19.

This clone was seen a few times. The CDR3 sequence is CASKLQGSNQPQHF. The CDR3 DNA reads TGTGCCAGCAAGTTACAGGGGAGCAATCAGCCCCAGCATTTT. The chain employs TRBV2 and TRBJ1-5; 7 positions agree with TRBD1. J was trimmed by 1 base and V by 7 bases; bases with no gene match: 4. Germline-derived CDR1 and CDR2 are SNHLY and FYNNEI. The CDR3 contains 14 residues.

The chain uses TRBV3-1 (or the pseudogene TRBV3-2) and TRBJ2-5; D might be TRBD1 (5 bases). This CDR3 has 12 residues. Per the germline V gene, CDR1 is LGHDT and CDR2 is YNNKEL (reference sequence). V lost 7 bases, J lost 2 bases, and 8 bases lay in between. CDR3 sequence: CASTDRQETQYF. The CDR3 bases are TGTGCCAGCACAGACAGACAAGAGACCCAGTACTTC.

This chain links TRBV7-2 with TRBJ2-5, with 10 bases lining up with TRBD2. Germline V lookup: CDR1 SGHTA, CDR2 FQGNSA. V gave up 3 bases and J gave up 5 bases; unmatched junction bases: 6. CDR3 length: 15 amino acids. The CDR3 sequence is CASSFQRGGFETQYF. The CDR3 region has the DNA TGTGCCAGCAGCTTTCAGCGGGGGGGGTTCGAGACCCAGTACTTC.

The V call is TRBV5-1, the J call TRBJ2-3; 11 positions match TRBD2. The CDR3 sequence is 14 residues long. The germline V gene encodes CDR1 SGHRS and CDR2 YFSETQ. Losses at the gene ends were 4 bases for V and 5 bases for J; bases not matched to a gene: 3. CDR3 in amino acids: CASSIGLAGDTQYF. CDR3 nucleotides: TGCGCCAGCAGCATAGGACTAGCGGGAGATACGCAGTATTTT.

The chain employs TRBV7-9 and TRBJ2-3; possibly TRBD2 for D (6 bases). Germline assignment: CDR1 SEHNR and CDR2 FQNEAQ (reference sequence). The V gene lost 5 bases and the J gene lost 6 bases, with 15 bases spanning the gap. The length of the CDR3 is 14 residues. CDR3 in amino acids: CASSLAGNVDTQYF. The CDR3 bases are TGTGCCAGCAGCCTGGCGGGGAACGTGGATACGCAGTATTTT.

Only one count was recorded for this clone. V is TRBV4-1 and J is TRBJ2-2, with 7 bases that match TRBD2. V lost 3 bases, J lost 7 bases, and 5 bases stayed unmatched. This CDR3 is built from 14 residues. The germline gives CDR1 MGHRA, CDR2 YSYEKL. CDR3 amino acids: CASSQGEGIGELFF. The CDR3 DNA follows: TGCGCCAGCAGCCAGGGGGAGGGGATCGGGGAGCTGTTTTTT.

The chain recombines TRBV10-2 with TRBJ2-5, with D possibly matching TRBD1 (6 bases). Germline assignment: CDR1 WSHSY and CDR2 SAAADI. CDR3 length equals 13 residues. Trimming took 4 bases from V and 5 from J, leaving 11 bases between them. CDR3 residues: CASSVGGIETQYF. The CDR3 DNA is TGCGCCAGCAGTGTTGGGGGCATCGAGACCCAGTACTTC.

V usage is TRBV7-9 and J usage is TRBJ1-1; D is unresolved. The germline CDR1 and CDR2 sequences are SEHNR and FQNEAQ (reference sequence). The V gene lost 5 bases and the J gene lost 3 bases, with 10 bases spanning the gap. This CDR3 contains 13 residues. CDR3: CASSTTRYTEAFF. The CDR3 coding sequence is TGTGCCAGCAGCACCACTAGGTACACTGAAGCTTTCTTT.

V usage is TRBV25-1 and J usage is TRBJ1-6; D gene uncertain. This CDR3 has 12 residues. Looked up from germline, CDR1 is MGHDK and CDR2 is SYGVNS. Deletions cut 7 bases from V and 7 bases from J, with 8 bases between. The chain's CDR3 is CASNLLNSPLHF. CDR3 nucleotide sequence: TGTGCCAGCAACCTACTGAATTCACCCCTCCACTTT. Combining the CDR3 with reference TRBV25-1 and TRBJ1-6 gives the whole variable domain EADIYQTPRYLVIGTGKKITLECSQTMGHDKMYWYQQDPGMELHLIHYSYGVNSTEKGDLSSESTVSRIRTEHFPLTLESARPSHTSQYLCASNLLNSPLHFGNGTRLTVT.

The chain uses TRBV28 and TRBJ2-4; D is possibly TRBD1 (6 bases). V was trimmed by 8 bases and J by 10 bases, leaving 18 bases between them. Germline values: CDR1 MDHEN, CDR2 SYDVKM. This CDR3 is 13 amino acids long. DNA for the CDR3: TGTGCCAGCTGCAGGGGCGCAGGGACAATTCAGTACTTC. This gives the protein CASCRGAGTIQYF. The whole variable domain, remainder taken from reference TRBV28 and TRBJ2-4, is DVKVTQSSRYLVKRTGEKVFLECVQDMDHENMFWYRQDPGLGLRLIYFSYDVKMKEKGDIPEGYSVSREKKERFSLILESASTNQTSMYLCASCRGAGTIQYFGAGTRLSVL.

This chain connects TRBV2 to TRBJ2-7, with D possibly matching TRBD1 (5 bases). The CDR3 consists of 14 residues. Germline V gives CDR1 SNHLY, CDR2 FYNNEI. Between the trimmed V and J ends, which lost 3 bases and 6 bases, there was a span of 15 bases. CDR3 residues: CASSEARVPPEQYV. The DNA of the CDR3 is TGTGCCAGCAGTGAGGCCAGGGTCCCCCCCGAGCAGTACGTC.

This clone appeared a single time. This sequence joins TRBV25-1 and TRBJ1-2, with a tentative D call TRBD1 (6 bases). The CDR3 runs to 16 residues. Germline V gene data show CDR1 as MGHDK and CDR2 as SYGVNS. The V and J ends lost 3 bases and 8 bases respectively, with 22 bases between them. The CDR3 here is CASSDLGGGAGEGYTF. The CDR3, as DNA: TGTGCCAGCAGTGACCTAGGGGGGGGCGCAGGAGAAGGCTACACCTTC.

The CDR3: CASSYGQGGSGEQYV. The CDR3 DNA follows: TGCGCCAGCAGTTACGGACAGGGAGGGTCTGGGGAGCAGTACGTC. The rearrangement uses TRBV5-1 and TRBJ2-7; D might be TRBD1 (8 bases). This CDR3 is 15 amino acids long. Germline V lookup: CDR1 SGHRS, CDR2 YFSETQ. Deletions cut 5 bases from V and 7 bases from J, with 22 bases between.

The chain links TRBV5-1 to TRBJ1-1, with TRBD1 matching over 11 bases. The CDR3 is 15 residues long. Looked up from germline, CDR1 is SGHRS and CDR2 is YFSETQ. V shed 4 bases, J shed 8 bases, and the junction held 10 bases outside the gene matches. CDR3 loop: CASSPRTGGALEAFF. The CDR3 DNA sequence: TGCGCCAGCAGCCCTCGGACAGGGGGCGCATTGGAAGCTTTCTTT.

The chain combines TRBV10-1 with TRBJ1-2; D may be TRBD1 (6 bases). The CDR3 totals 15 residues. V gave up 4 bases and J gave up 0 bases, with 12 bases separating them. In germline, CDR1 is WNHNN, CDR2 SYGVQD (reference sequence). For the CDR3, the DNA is TGCGCCAGCAGTGTGTTGGGGGCCACTAACTATGGCTACACCTTC. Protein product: CASSVLGATNYGYTF.

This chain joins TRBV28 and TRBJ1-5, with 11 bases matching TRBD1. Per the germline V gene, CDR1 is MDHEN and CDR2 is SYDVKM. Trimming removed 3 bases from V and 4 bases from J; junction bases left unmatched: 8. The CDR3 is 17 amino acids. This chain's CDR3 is CASSFIGQGAWNQPQHF. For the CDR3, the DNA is TGTGCCAGCAGTTTCATCGGACAGGGGGCTTGGAATCAGCCCCAGCATTTT.

DNA for the CDR3: TGTGCCAGCCGATTAGGGGGACAGGGCATTTACGAGCAGTACTTC. Its translation is CASRLGGQGIYEQYF. This chain uses TRBV6-5 with TRBJ2-7, with 9 nucleotides matching TRBD1. The trim removed 8 bases at V and 4 bases at J, leaving 12 bases unmatched. Germline V gene lookup returns CDR1 MNHEY and CDR2 SVGAGI. The CDR3 sequence is 15 residues long.

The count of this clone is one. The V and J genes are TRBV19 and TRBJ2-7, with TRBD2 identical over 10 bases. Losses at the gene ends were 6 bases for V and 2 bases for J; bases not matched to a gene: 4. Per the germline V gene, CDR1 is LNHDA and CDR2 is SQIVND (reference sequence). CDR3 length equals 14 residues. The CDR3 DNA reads TGTGCCAGTAGCGCAAGCGGGGGGGCCTACGAGCAGTACTTC. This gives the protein CASSASGGAYEQYF.

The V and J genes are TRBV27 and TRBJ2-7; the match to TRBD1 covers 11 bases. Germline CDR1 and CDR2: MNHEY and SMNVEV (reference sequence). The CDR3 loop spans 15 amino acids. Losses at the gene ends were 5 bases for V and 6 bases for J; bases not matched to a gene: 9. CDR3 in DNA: TGTGCCAGCAGTCCCCTGGACAGGGGGCGGTCCGAGCAGTACTTC. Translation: CASSPLDRGRSEQYF.

CDR3 nucleotide sequence: TGTGCCAGCTCACCGGGGACAGCTGAAGCTTTCTTT. Residues: CASSPGTAEAFF. V is TRBV18 and J is TRBJ1-1; 7 bases align to TRBD1. V dropped 3 bases and J dropped 6; count of bases not matched to a gene: 1. CDR1 and CDR2 from the germline V gene are KGHSH and LQKENI. This CDR3 spans 12 amino acids.

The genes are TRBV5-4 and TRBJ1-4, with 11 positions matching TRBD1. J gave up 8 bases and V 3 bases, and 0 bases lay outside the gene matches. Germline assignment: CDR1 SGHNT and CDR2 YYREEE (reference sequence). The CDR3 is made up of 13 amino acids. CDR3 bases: TGTGCCAGCAGCTGGGACAGGGGGGAAAAACTGTTTTTT. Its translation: CASSWDRGEKLFF. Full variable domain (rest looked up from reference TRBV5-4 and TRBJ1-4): ETGVTQSPTHLIKTRGQQVTLRCSSQSGHNTVSWYQQALGQGPQFIFQYYREEENGRGNFPPRFSGLQFPNYSSELNVNALELDDSALYLCASSWDRGEKLFFGSGTQLSVL.

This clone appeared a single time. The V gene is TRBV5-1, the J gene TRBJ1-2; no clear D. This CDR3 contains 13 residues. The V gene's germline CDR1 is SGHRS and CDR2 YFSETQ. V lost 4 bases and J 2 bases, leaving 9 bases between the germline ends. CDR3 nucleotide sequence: TGCGCCAGCAGCATGATAGTGAACTATGGCTACACCTTC. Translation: CASSMIVNYGYTF.

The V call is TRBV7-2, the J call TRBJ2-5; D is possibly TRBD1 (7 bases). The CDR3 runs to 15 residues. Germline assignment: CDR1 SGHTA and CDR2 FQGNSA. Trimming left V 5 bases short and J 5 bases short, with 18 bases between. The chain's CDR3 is CASSLTGAGRETQYF. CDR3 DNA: TGTGCCAGCAGCCTAACAGGGGCGGGGAGGGAGACCCAGTACTTC.

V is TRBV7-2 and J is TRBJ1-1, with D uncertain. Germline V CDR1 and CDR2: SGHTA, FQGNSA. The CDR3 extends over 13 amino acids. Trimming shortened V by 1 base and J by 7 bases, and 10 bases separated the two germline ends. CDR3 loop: CASSLGSLLEAFF. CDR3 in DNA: TGTGCCAGCAGCTTAGGTTCCTTACTTGAAGCTTTCTTT.

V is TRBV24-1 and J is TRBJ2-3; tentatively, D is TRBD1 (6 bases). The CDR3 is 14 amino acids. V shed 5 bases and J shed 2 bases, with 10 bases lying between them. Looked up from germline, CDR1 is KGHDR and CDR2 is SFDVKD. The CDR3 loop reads CATSGGTFTDTQYF. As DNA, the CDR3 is TGTGCCACCAGTGGAGGGACATTCACAGATACGCAGTATTTT.

The CDR3, as DNA: TGTGCCAGCAGTTCCCGCAGGGTTACTGAAGCTTTCTTT. Residues: CASSSRRVTEAFF. The J gene is TRBJ1-1, the V gene TRBV2; a weak D match, TRBD1 (5 bases). V dropped 5 bases and J dropped 5 bases, with 12 bases sitting between them. This CDR3 has 13 amino acids. Germline CDR1 SNHLY, CDR2 FYNNEI.